This TCR beta chain is from a study of metastatic and nonmetastatic thyroid tumors (dated by TCRdb to the early 2020s). With regard to the full study: The researchers compared repertoires between peripheral blood samples and tumor or nodule tissue samples from patients with malignant or benign thyroid disease.

Note on this clone: Its antigen specificity is not known. Base-call qualities are not available, and no considerably larger clone is one nucleotide away.

No treatment had been received by any patient before thyroid surgery. The study retrospectively analysed patient clinical samples collected from about 2012 to 2018 using T-cell receptor beta sequencing. CDR1 and CDR2 were assigned from the germline V gene (reference sequence) as GTSNPN and SVGIG. V was cut back by 3 bases and J by 5 bases, leaving a gap of 17 bases between them. The CDR3, from cysteine to phenylalanine, totals 16 residues. Here the CDR3 DNA is all that survives: 48 bases in frame from base 1. The receptor library was made with PCR. The instrument given in TCRdb is Illumina HiSeq 4000. High-throughput sequencing was used to profile the TCR beta-chain CDR3 region of every patient. The published analysis was carried out like this. CDR3 differences across clinicopathological groups were used to build a classifier for discriminating distant-metastatic papillary thyroid cancer patients. The Shannon index was used to assess repertoire diversity, and the Morisita-Horn index was used to assess tumor-blood repertoire similarity. The public reads were run again by TCRdb, first through fastp at Q25 and then through MiXCR, and only productive beta chains were kept. None of the V and J calls come from the authors' own analysis; TCRdb made them. In this sample the table shows around 26,000 clones, approximately 19% of which occur a single time. About 4.2% of the sample belongs to the ten largest clones.

Study-wide findings and limitations: In both blood and tumor samples, TCR beta diversity was reported to be significantly higher in malignant tumors than in benign nodules.

Sequencing used blood. The TCR comes from a male donor with papillary thyroid cancer or a benign thyroid nodule (not recorded which). Some clones in this sample may be carry-over from other donors' samples. The chain is assembled from TRBV30 and TRBJ1-6; the D gene is not confidently resolved. The CDR3 has the sequence CAWSRGVSTNNSPLHF. In nucleotides, the sequence is TGTGCCTGGAGCCGTGGAGTGTCAACCAATAATTCACCCCTCCACTTT.